The TCR beta chain under discussion was sequenced for a study of long-term antiretroviral therapy in people with HIV. This was the immunoSEQ v3.0 assay at survey level. Profiling relied on immunoSEQ multiplex PCR, and the TCRdb table lists in-frame clones only, not all of them. The sample shows 15,000 or so clones, 88% of them seen only once. Treatment of all HIV participants took place in the United States. Study-level results: Information on adherence to ART, viral resistance or therapy changes was unavailable. Diversity measured after ART increased yet remained under transplant donor controls. The clones with expansion before ART were dominant in the repertoire at all time points.

The CDR3 has 16 amino acids. Between the trimmed V and J ends, which lost 2 bases and 8 bases, there was a span of 21 bases. Germline CDR1 reads GTSNPN; CDR2 reads SVGIG (reference sequence). To note about this clone: The antigen is undetermined.

The chain couples TRBV30 to TRBJ2-2, with D perhaps being TRBD1 or TRBD2 (6 bases each). The sample consisted of unsorted PBMCs, taken 2.1 years after starting antiretroviral therapy. This TCR came from a woman aged 35 to 49 with HIV. The chain's CDR3 is CAWSYRRGWEVGELFF. CDR3 DNA: TGTGCCTGGAGTTACCGGAGGGGGTGGGAAGTGGGGGAGCTGTTTTTT.